Listed below are T cell receptor beta chains from one sample, sequenced in a study of blood T cells in healthy people across ages. TCRdb processed the 5' RACE reads anew with MiXCR; each CDR3 protein has one entry. The sample yields over 950,000 distinct CDR3 sequences, 35% to 45% seen once. The sample consisted of blood. These receptors were taken from a man between 18 and 35 years old in good health. CDR3s include the opening cysteine and the closing phenylalanine or tryptophan. Fields, in order: J gene, V gene, CDR3 length, clone size, D gene, CDR3 DNA, CDR3 protein. The D gene is left open where the match is weak. Some rows have no size entry. The others give once, few or many, or a class for an expanded clone.

j_call: TRBJ2-7
v_call: TRBV29-1
cdr3_length: 14
clone_size: NA
d_call: NA
cdr3_nt: TGCAGCGTTGATTTGGCCCTCAACTCAAATGAGCAGTACTTC
cdr3_aa: CSVDLALNSNEQYF

j_call: TRBJ1-5
v_call: TRBV5-1
cdr3_length: 15
clone_size: few
d_call: NA
cdr3_nt: TGCGCCAGCAGCTTGGGGGAGGTTAGCAATCAGCCCCAGCATTTT
cdr3_aa: CASSLGEVSNQPQHF

j_call: TRBJ2-1
v_call: TRBV29-1
cdr3_length: 12
clone_size: many
d_call: NA
cdr3_nt: TGCAGCGTTAAGAGGGGAGACAATGAGCAGTTCTTC
cdr3_aa: CSVKRGDNEQFF

j_call: TRBJ2-7
v_call: TRBV5-1
cdr3_length: 15
clone_size: NA
d_call: TRBD1
cdr3_nt: TGCGCCAGCAGCCCCGGGACAGATATCCAAGAGGCCCAGTACTTC
cdr3_aa: CASSPGTDIQEAQYF

j_call: TRBJ2-3
v_call: TRBV20-1
cdr3_length: 14
clone_size: few
d_call: TRBD2
cdr3_nt: TGCAGTGGGTTAAGCGGGGATAGCACAGATACGCAGTATTTT
cdr3_aa: CSGLSGDSTDTQYF

j_call: TRBJ1-3
v_call: TRBV10-3
cdr3_length: 14
clone_size: NA
d_call: TRBD1
cdr3_nt: TGTGCCATCAGTCTACAGGGGACTGGAAACACCATATATTTT
cdr3_aa: CAISLQGTGNTIYF

j_call: TRBJ1-5
v_call: TRBV7-2
cdr3_length: 16
clone_size: NA
d_call: NA
cdr3_nt: TGTGCCAGCAGCAAAGGGGTCTTGGGTAGCAATCAGCCCCAGCATTTT
cdr3_aa: CASSKGVLGSNQPQHF

j_call: TRBJ2-6
v_call: TRBV20-1
cdr3_length: 19
clone_size: NA
d_call: TRBD1
cdr3_nt: TGCAGTGCTAGATTTTCCAGGACAGGTACTCTCTCTGGGGCCAACGTCCTGACTTTC
cdr3_aa: CSARFSRTGTLSGANVLTF

j_call: TRBJ2-1
v_call: TRBV5-6
cdr3_length: 18
clone_size: NA
d_call: TRBD2
cdr3_nt: TGTGCCAGCAGCTCATCCGAATTCGCTAGCGGGGGGTTCAATGAGCAGTTCTTC
cdr3_aa: CASSSSEFASGGFNEQFF

j_call: TRBJ2-5
v_call: TRBV6-5
cdr3_length: 14
clone_size: NA
d_call: NA
cdr3_nt: TGTGCCAGCAGATTACTGGACTACCCCAGGGCCCAGTACTTC
cdr3_aa: CASRLLDYPRAQYF

j_call: TRBJ2-3
v_call: TRBV4-2
cdr3_length: 18
clone_size: few
d_call: TRBD2
cdr3_nt: TGTGCCAGCAGCCAATTTGGTCCTAGCGGGGGGAGCACAGATACGCAGTATTTT
cdr3_aa: CASSQFGPSGGSTDTQYF

j_call: TRBJ1-3
v_call: TRBV6-5
cdr3_length: 15
clone_size: NA
d_call: TRBD1
cdr3_nt: TGTGCCACCACTACCGGGACAGGGAGTGGAAACACCATATATTTT
cdr3_aa: CATTTGTGSGNTIYF

j_call: TRBJ2-6
v_call: TRBV6-5
cdr3_length: 17
clone_size: few
d_call: TRBD1
cdr3_nt: TGTGCCAGCAGTTACGGGACAGGGAGTTCTGGGGCCAACGTCCTGACTTTC
cdr3_aa: CASSYGTGSSGANVLTF

j_call: TRBJ2-7
v_call: TRBV6-2/TRBV6-3
cdr3_length: 16
clone_size: NA
d_call: TRBD2
cdr3_nt: TGTGCCAGCAGGAATGCCGGGCGGGGGTACTCCTACGAGCAGTACTTC
cdr3_aa: CASRNAGRGYSYEQYF

j_call: TRBJ2-1
v_call: TRBV7-9
cdr3_length: 16
clone_size: NA
d_call: TRBD1
cdr3_nt: TGTGCCAGCAGCTCCACGGACAGGGGGGCTTACAATGAGCAGTTCTTC
cdr3_aa: CASSSTDRGAYNEQFF

j_call: TRBJ1-1
v_call: TRBV6-2/TRBV6-3
cdr3_length: 12
clone_size: NA
d_call: NA
cdr3_nt: TGTGCCAGCAGTTACTCGACGAGCGGGACTTTCTTT
cdr3_aa: CASSYSTSGTFF

j_call: TRBJ2-4
v_call: TRBV27
cdr3_length: 14
clone_size: NA
d_call: TRBD1
cdr3_nt: TGTGCCAGCAGTCCCCGACAGGGGAGTGACATTCAGTACTTC
cdr3_aa: CASSPRQGSDIQYF

j_call: TRBJ2-7
v_call: TRBV20-1
cdr3_length: 13
clone_size: few
d_call: TRBD2
cdr3_nt: TGCAGTGCTTACCTAGCGGCCTCCTACGAGCAGTACTTC
cdr3_aa: CSAYLAASYEQYF

j_call: TRBJ1-5
v_call: TRBV12-3/TRBV12-4
cdr3_length: 13
clone_size: few
d_call: NA
cdr3_nt: TGTGCCAGCACCATGGACCACAATCAGCCCCAGCATTTT
cdr3_aa: CASTMDHNQPQHF

j_call: TRBJ1-1
v_call: TRBV20-1
cdr3_length: 12
clone_size: many
d_call: NA
cdr3_nt: TGCAGTGCTACGGAATTGGAAACTGAAGCTTTCTTT
cdr3_aa: CSATELETEAFF

j_call: TRBJ2-3
v_call: TRBV7-2
cdr3_length: 15
clone_size: NA
d_call: NA
cdr3_nt: TGTGCCTGCAGCTCCCGCACGGGGGTGGCAGATACGCAGTATTTT
cdr3_aa: CACSSRTGVADTQYF

j_call: TRBJ1-2
v_call: TRBV5-1
cdr3_length: 13
clone_size: NA
d_call: NA
cdr3_nt: TGCGCCAGCAGAAGCAAACCACTAGATGGCTACACCTTC
cdr3_aa: CASRSKPLDGYTF

j_call: TRBJ2-2
v_call: TRBV4-2
cdr3_length: 17
clone_size: few
d_call: NA
cdr3_nt: TGTGCCAGCAGCCAAGAGAGGGGTTCAGGACGAAGAGGGGAGCTGTTTTTT
cdr3_aa: CASSQERGSGRRGELFF

j_call: TRBJ2-7
v_call: TRBV20-1
cdr3_length: 15
clone_size: NA
d_call: NA
cdr3_nt: TGCAGTGCTCAGAAAGGCCGTCCGGGTTCCAATGAGCAGTACTTC
cdr3_aa: CSAQKGRPGSNEQYF

j_call: TRBJ1-2
v_call: TRBV7-2
cdr3_length: 17
clone_size: few
d_call: TRBD1
cdr3_nt: TGTGCCAGTAATATCCCGGACAGGGGCCCTGCTAACTATGGCTACACCTTC
cdr3_aa: CASNIPDRGPANYGYTF

j_call: TRBJ2-2
v_call: TRBV5-1
cdr3_length: 11
clone_size: few
d_call: NA
cdr3_nt: TGCGCCAGCAGCATGGTCGGGGAGCTGTTTTTT
cdr3_aa: CASSMVGELFF

j_call: TRBJ2-3
v_call: TRBV3-1
cdr3_length: 18
clone_size: NA
d_call: TRBD2
cdr3_nt: TGTGCCAGCAGCCAAATCCCCCCAAGAGCGGGGGGCACAGATACGCAGTATTTT
cdr3_aa: CASSQIPPRAGGTDTQYF

j_call: TRBJ1-2
v_call: TRBV7-2
cdr3_length: 12
clone_size: many
d_call: NA
cdr3_nt: TGTGCCAGCAGCTTAGACGTGGGTGGCTACACCTTC
cdr3_aa: CASSLDVGGYTF

j_call: TRBJ2-1
v_call: TRBV4-1
cdr3_length: 14
clone_size: few
d_call: NA
cdr3_nt: TGCGCCAGCAGCCAGGTTGGTGGATTCAATGAGCAGTTCTTC
cdr3_aa: CASSQVGGFNEQFF

j_call: TRBJ1-4
v_call: TRBV12-3/TRBV12-4
cdr3_length: 16
clone_size: few
d_call: NA
cdr3_nt: TGTGCCAGCAGTTTAGAAACACCTGGAGCTAATGAAAAACTGTTTTTT
cdr3_aa: CASSLETPGANEKLFF

j_call: TRBJ2-6
v_call: TRBV12-3/TRBV12-4
cdr3_length: 21
clone_size: NA
d_call: TRBD1
cdr3_nt: TGTGCCAGCAGTTCTCTAGTGGGGACAGTAGCTCGGCAGACTGGGGCCAACGTCCTGACTTTC
cdr3_aa: CASSSLVGTVARQTGANVLTF

j_call: TRBJ1-5
v_call: TRBV6-5
cdr3_length: 15
clone_size: NA
d_call: TRBD1
cdr3_nt: TGTGCCAGCAGTAGGGACAGGGAAAAAGGTCAGCCCCAGCATTTT
cdr3_aa: CASSRDREKGQPQHF

j_call: TRBJ1-2
v_call: TRBV12-3/TRBV12-4
cdr3_length: 16
clone_size: NA
d_call: NA
cdr3_nt: TGTGCCAGCAGTCCGGCGCTAAACCCCAGTAACTATGGCTACACCTTC
cdr3_aa: CASSPALNPSNYGYTF

j_call: TRBJ1-1
v_call: TRBV6-1
cdr3_length: 13
clone_size: NA
d_call: NA
cdr3_nt: TGTGCCAGCAGTGAAGTTGAAGGTAGTGAAGCTTTCTTT
cdr3_aa: CASSEVEGSEAFF

j_call: TRBJ1-4
v_call: TRBV3-1
cdr3_length: 15
clone_size: NA
d_call: NA
cdr3_nt: TGTGCCAGCAGCCAAGAAAGCAGGGGAGACGAAAAACTGTTTTTT
cdr3_aa: CASSQESRGDEKLFF

j_call: TRBJ1-2
v_call: TRBV20-1
cdr3_length: 11
clone_size: NA
d_call: NA
cdr3_nt: TGCAGTGCTAGGCCCTCATGGGGCTACACCTTC
cdr3_aa: CSARPSWGYTF

j_call: TRBJ2-3
v_call: TRBV20-1
cdr3_length: 15
clone_size: few
d_call: TRBD2
cdr3_nt: TGCAGTGCTAGCAACCTAGCGGGTCGCACAGATACGCAGTATTTT
cdr3_aa: CSASNLAGRTDTQYF

j_call: TRBJ2-7
v_call: TRBV15
cdr3_length: 16
clone_size: many
d_call: TRBD1
cdr3_nt: TGTGCCACCAGCGGGCATTCCGGGACAGAAATCTACGAGCAGTACTTC
cdr3_aa: CATSGHSGTEIYEQYF

j_call: TRBJ2-3
v_call: TRBV7-8
cdr3_length: 15
clone_size: NA
d_call: NA
cdr3_nt: TGTGCCAGCACGCGAGAACTAGGGAATTCAGATATGCAGTATTTT
cdr3_aa: CASTRELGNSDMQYF

j_call: TRBJ2-2
v_call: TRBV11-2
cdr3_length: 15
clone_size: few
d_call: NA
cdr3_nt: TGTGCCAGCAGCTTTTTGGGTACGAACACCGGGGAGCTGTTTTTT
cdr3_aa: CASSFLGTNTGELFF

j_call: TRBJ1-2
v_call: TRBV9
cdr3_length: 13
clone_size: NA
d_call: NA
cdr3_nt: TGTGCCAGCAGCGCCGGAGGTCAATATGGCTACACCTTC
cdr3_aa: CASSAGGQYGYTF

j_call: TRBJ1-1
v_call: TRBV5-1
cdr3_length: 15
clone_size: NA
d_call: NA
cdr3_nt: TGCGCCAGCAGAGGTGCTGATCCGGGAAACACTGAAGCTTTCTTT
cdr3_aa: CASRGADPGNTEAFF

j_call: TRBJ1-3
v_call: TRBV4-3
cdr3_length: 17
clone_size: NA
d_call: NA
cdr3_nt: TGCGCCAGCAGCCAAGCTCCCAGGGGAAGCTCTGGAAACACCATATATTTT
cdr3_aa: CASSQAPRGSSGNTIYF

j_call: TRBJ1-4
v_call: TRBV7-8
cdr3_length: 15
clone_size: NA
d_call: NA
cdr3_nt: TGTGCCAGCAGCCCACCGGCCCGGTTGAATGAAAAACTGTTTTTT
cdr3_aa: CASSPPARLNEKLFF

j_call: TRBJ1-1
v_call: TRBV5-1
cdr3_length: 14
clone_size: NA
d_call: NA
cdr3_nt: TGCGCCAGCAGCTTGAATCCCGCGAACACTGAAGCTTTCTTT
cdr3_aa: CASSLNPANTEAFF

j_call: TRBJ2-1
v_call: TRBV9
cdr3_length: 16
clone_size: few
d_call: TRBD2
cdr3_nt: TGTGCCAGCAGCGTAGGCCCGGGCGGGGGAAACAATGAGCAGTTCTTC
cdr3_aa: CASSVGPGGGNNEQFF

j_call: TRBJ2-1
v_call: TRBV9
cdr3_length: 11
clone_size: NA
d_call: NA
cdr3_nt: TGTGCCAGCAGCGTAGCCGAGAAGCAGTTCTTC
cdr3_aa: CASSVAEKQFF

j_call: TRBJ1-2
v_call: TRBV5-1
cdr3_length: 18
clone_size: few
d_call: TRBD1
cdr3_nt: TGCGCCAGCAGCTTGGTGGGCGGACAGGCGTTTCGTAGGGATGGCTACACCTTC
cdr3_aa: CASSLVGGQAFRRDGYTF

j_call: TRBJ2-3
v_call: TRBV6-2/TRBV6-3
cdr3_length: 12
clone_size: few
d_call: NA
cdr3_nt: TGTGCCAGCAGTTACGCCCCGGATACGCAGTATTTT
cdr3_aa: CASSYAPDTQYF

j_call: TRBJ1-2
v_call: TRBV29-1
cdr3_length: 12
clone_size: few
d_call: NA
cdr3_nt: TGCAGCGCCGACCGGGGGGCGAGGGGCTACACCTTC
cdr3_aa: CSADRGARGYTF

j_call: TRBJ1-1
v_call: TRBV20-1
cdr3_length: 14
clone_size: NA
d_call: TRBD1
cdr3_nt: TGCAGTGCTACACGACAGGGTTTTGAGACTGAAGCTTTCTTT
cdr3_aa: CSATRQGFETEAFF

j_call: TRBJ1-2
v_call: TRBV6-5
cdr3_length: 14
clone_size: few
d_call: TRBD1
cdr3_nt: TGTGCCAGCAGTTTTACAGGGGGCAACTATGGCTACACCTTC
cdr3_aa: CASSFTGGNYGYTF

j_call: TRBJ2-1
v_call: TRBV6-2/TRBV6-3
cdr3_length: 13
clone_size: few
d_call: NA
cdr3_nt: TGTGCCAGCAGTTTAGGGGTTTCGGATGAGCAGTTCTTC
cdr3_aa: CASSLGVSDEQFF

j_call: TRBJ2-3
v_call: TRBV7-9
cdr3_length: 15
clone_size: NA
d_call: NA
cdr3_nt: TGTGCCAGCAGCTTAGTATCGGAAGCCTCAGATACGCAGTATTTT
cdr3_aa: CASSLVSEASDTQYF

j_call: TRBJ1-2
v_call: TRBV12-3/TRBV12-4
cdr3_length: 15
clone_size: NA
d_call: NA
cdr3_nt: TGTGCCAGCAGTTTAGGCCAGGGAACACCCTATGGCTACACCTTC
cdr3_aa: CASSLGQGTPYGYTF